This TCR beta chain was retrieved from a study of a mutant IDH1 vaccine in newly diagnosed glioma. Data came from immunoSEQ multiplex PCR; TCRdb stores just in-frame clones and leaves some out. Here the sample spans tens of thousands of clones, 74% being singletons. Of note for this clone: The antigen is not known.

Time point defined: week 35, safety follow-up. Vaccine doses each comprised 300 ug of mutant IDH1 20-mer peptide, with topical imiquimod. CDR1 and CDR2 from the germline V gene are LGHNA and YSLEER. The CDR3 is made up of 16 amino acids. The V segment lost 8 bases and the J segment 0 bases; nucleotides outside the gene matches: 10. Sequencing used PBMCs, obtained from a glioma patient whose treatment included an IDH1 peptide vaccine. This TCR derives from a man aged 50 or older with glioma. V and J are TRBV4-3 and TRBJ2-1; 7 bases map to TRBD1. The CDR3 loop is CASGGRGSSSYNEQFF. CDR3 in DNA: TGCGCCAGCGGGGGCAGGGGGTCGAGCTCCTACAATGAGCAGTTCTTC.